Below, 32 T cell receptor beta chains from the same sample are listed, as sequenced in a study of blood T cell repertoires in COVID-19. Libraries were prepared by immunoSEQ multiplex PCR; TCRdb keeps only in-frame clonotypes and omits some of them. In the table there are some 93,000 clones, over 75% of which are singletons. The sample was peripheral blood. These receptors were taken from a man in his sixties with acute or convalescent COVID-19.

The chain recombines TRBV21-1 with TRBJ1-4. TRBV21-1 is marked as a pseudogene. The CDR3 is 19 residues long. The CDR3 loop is CASSKAVQKACGGGEKLFF. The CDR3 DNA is TGTGCCAGCAGCAAAGCGGTGCAAAAAGCCTGCGGTGGTGGCGAAAAACTGTTTTTT.

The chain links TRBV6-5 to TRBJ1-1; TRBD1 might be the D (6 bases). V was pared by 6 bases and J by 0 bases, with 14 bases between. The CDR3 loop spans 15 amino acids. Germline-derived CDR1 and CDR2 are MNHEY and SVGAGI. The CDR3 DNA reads TGTGCCAGCAGGACGACAGGAAGCATGAACACTGAAGCTTTCTTT. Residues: CASRTTGSMNTEAFF.

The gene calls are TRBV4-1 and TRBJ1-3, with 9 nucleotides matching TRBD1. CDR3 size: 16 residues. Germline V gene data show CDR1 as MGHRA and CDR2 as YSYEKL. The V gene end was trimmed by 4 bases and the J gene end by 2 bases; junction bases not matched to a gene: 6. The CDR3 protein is CASSPPGQGTGNTIYF. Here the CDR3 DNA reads TGCGCCAGCAGCCCTCCGGGACAGGGTACTGGAAACACCATATATTTT.

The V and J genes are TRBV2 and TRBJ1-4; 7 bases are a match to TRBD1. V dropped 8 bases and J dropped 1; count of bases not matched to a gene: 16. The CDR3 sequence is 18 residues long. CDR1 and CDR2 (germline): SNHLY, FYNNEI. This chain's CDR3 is CASQTDRSLGGTNEKLFF. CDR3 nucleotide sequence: TGTGCCAGCCAGACGGACAGGAGCCTAGGGGGAACTAATGAAAAACTGTTTTTT.

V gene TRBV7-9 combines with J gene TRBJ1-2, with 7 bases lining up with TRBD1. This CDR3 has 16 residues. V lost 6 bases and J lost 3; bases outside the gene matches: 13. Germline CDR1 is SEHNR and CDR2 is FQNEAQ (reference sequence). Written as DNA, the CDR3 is TGTGCCAGCAGTCATTCCCGACAGGGTCCTGACTATGGCTACACCTTC. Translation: CASSHSRQGPDYGYTF.

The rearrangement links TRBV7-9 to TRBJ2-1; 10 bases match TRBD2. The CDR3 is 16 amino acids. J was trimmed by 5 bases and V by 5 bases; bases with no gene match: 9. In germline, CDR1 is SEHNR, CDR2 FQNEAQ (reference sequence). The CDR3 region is CASSTLAGSWHNEQFF. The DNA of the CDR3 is TGTGCCAGCAGCACACTAGCGGGGTCGTGGCACAATGAGCAGTTCTTC.

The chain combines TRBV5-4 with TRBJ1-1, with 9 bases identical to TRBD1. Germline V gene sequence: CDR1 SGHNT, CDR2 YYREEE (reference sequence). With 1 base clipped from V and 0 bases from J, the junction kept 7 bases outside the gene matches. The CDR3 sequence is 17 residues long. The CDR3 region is CASSLLRTGVLNTEAFF. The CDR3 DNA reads TGTGCCAGCAGCTTGTTAAGGACAGGGGTGCTGAACACTGAAGCTTTCTTT.

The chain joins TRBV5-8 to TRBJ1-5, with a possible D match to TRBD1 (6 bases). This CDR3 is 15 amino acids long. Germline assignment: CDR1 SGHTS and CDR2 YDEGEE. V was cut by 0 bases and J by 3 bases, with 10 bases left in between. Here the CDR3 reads CASSLGTVINQPQHF. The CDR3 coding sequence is TGTGCCAGCAGCTTGGGGACAGTAATCAATCAGCCCCAGCATTTT.

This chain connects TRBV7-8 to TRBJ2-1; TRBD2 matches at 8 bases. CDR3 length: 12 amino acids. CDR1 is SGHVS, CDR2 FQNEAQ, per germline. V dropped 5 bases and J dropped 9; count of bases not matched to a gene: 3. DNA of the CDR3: TGTGCCAGCAGCCGTACTAGCGGTGAGCAGTTCTTC. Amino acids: CASSRTSGEQFF.

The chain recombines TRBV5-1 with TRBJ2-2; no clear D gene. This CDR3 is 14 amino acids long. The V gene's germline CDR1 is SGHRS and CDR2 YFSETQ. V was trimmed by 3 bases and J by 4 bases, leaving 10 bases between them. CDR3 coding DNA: TGCGCCAGCAGCTACGGAACTACCACCGGGGAGCTGTTTTTT. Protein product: CASSYGTTTGELFF.

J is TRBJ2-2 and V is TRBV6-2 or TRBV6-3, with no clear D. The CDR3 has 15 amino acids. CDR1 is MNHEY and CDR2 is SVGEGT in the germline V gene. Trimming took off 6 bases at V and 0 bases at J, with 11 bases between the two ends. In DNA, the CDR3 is TGTGCCAGCAGCCTTAACTCCGCGAACACCGGGGAGCTGTTTTTT. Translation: CASSLNSANTGELFF.

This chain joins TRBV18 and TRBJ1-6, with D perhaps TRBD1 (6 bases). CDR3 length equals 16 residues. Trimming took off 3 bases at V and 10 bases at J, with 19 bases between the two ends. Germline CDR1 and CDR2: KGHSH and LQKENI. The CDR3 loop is CASSPSGHMSQSPLHF. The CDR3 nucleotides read TGTGCCAGCTCACCCTCGGGACACATGTCTCAGTCACCCCTCCACTTT.

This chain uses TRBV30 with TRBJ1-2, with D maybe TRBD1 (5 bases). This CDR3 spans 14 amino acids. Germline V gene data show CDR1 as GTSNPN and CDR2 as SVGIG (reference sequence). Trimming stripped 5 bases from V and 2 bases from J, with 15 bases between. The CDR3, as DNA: TGTGCCTGGGACTCAGGGTTCAGGAACTATGGCTACACCTTC. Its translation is CAWDSGFRNYGYTF.

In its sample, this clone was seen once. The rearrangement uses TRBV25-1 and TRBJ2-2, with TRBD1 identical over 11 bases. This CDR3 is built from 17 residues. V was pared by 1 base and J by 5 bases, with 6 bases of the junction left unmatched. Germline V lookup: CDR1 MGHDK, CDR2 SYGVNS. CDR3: CASSESGQGAKTGELFF. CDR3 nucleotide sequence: TGTGCCAGCAGTGAATCCGGACAGGGGGCAAAAACCGGGGAGCTGTTTTTT.

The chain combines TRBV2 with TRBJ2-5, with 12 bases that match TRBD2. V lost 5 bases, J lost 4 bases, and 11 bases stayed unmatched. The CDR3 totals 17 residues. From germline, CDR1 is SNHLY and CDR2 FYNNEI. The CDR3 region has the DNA TGTGCCAGCAGTTTTACTACTAGCGGGGGGATCTCAGAGACCCAGTACTTC. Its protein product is CASSFTTSGGISETQYF.

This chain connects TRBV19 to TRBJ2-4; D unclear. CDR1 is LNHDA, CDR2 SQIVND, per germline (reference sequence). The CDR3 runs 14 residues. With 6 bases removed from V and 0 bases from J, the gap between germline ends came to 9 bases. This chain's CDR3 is CASRVDIAKNIQYF. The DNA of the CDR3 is TGTGCCAGTAGAGTCGACATAGCCAAAAACATTCAGTACTTC.

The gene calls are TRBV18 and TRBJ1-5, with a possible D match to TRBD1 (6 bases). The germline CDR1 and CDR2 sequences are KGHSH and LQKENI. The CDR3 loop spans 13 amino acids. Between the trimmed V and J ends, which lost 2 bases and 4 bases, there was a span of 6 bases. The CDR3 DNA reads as TGTGCCAGCTCACCAGGGACAAATCAGCCCCAGCATTTT. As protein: CASSPGTNQPQHF.

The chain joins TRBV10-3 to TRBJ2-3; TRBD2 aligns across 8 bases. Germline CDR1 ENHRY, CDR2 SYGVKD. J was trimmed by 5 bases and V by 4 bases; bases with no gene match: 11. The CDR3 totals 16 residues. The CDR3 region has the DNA TGTGCCATCAGTGGGAGCGGGGGAAGATCTCAAGATACGCAGTATTTT. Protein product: CAISGSGGRSQDTQYF.

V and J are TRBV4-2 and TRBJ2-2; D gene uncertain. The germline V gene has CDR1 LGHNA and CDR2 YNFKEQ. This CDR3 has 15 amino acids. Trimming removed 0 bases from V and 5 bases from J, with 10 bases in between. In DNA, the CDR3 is TGTGCCAGCAGCCAAGACTTGGCGCGGACCGGGGAGCTGTTTTTT. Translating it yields CASSQDLARTGELFF.

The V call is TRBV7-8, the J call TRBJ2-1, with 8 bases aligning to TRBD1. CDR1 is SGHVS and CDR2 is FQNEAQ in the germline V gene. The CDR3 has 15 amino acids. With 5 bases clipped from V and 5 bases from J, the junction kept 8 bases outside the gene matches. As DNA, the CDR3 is TGTGCCAGCAGCCCTTGGACAGGGCACGACAATGAGCAGTTCTTC. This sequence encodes CASSPWTGHDNEQFF. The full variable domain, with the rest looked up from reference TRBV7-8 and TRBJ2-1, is GAGVSQSPRYKVAKRGQDVALRCDPISGHVSLFWYQQALGQGPEFLTYFQNEAQLDKSGLPSDRFFAERPEGSVSTLKIQRTQQEDSAVYLCASSPWTGHDNEQFFGPGTRLTVL.

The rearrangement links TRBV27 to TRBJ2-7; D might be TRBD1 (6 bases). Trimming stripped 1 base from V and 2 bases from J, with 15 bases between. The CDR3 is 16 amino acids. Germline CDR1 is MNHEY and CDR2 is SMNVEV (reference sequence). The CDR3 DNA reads TGTGCCAGCAGTTTATTAGGGGGAGACGCTCCCTACGAGCAGTACTTC. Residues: CASSLLGGDAPYEQYF.

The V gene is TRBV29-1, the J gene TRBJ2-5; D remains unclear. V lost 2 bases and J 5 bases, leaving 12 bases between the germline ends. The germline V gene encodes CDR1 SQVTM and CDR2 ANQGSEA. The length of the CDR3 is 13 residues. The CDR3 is CSVELVLGETQYF. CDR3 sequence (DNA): TGCAGCGTTGAATTGGTTCTAGGCGAGACCCAGTACTTC.

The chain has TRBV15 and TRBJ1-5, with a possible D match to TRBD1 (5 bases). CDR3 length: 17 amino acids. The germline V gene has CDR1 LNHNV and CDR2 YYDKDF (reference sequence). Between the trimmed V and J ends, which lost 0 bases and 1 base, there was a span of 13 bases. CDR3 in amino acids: CATSRDSSTVSNQPQHF. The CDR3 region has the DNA TGTGCCACCAGCAGAGATTCATCGACAGTGAGCAATCAGCCCCAGCATTTT.

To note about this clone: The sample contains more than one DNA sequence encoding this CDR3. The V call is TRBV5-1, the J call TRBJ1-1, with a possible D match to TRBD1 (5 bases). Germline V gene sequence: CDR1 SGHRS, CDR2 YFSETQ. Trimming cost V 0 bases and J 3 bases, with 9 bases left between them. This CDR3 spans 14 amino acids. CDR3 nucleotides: TGCGCCAGCAGCTTGGCTACAGGAGACACTGAAGCTTTCTTT. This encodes CASSLATGDTEAFF. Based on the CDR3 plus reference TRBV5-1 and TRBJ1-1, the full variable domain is KAGVTQTPRYLIKTRGQQVTLSCSPISGHRSVSWYQQTPGQGLQFLFEYFSETQRNKGNFPGRFSGRQFSNSRSEMNVSTLELGDSALYLCASSLATGDTEAFFGQGTRLTVV.

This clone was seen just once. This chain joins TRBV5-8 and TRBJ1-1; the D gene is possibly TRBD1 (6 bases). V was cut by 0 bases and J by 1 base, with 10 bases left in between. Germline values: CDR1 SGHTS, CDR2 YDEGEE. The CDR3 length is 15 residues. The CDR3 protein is CASSLDGGRNTEAFF. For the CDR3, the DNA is TGTGCCAGCAGCTTGGACGGGGGGCGGAACACTGAAGCTTTCTTT.

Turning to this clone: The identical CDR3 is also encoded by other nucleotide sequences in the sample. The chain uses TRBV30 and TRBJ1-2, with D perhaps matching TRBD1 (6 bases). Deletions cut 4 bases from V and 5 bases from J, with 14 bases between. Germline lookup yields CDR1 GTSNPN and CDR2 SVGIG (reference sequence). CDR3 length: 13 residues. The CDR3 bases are TGTGCCTGGAACAGGGATCGTCCTTATGGCTACACCTTC. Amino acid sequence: CAWNRDRPYGYTF.

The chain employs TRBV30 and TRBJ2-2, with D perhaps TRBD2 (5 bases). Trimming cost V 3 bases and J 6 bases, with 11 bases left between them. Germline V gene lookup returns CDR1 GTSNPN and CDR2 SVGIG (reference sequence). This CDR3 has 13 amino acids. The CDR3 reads CAWRAAAPGELFF. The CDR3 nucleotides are TGTGCCTGGAGGGCAGCGGCTCCCGGGGAGCTGTTTTTT.

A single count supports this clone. The CDR3 sequence: CATSRGTGFENTEAFF. The CDR3 region has the DNA TGTGCCACCAGCAGAGGGACAGGGTTCGAGAACACTGAAGCTTTCTTT. J is TRBJ1-1 and V is TRBV15; 8 bases are shared with TRBD1. Germline values: CDR1 LNHNV, CDR2 YYDKDF (reference sequence). Trimming took 1 base from V and 1 from J; bases not matched to a gene: 5. The CDR3 sequence is 16 residues long.

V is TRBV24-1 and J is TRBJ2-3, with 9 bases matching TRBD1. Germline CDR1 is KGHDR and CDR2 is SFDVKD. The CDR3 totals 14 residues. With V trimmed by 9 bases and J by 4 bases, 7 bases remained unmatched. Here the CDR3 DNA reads TGTGCCACCCAAGGACAGGGGTGGGCAGATACGCAGTATTTT. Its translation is CATQGQGWADTQYF.

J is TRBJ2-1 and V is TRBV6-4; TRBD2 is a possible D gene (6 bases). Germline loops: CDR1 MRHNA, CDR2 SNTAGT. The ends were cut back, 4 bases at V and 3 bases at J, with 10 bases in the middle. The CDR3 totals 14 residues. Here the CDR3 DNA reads TGTGCCAGCAGTGCGACGACTAGCTACAATGAGCAGTTCTTC. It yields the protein CASSATTSYNEQFF.

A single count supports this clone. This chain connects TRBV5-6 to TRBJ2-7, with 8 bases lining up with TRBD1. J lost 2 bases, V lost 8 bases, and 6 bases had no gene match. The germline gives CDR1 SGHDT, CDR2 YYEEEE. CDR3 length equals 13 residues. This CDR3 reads CASTPGQAYEQYF. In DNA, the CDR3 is TGTGCCAGTACGCCGGGACAGGCCTACGAGCAGTACTTC. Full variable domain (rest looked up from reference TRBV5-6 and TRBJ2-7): DAGVTQSPTHLIKTRGQQVTLRCSPKSGHDTVSWYQQALGQGPQFIFQYYEEEERQRGNFPDRFSGHQFPNYSSELNVNALLLGDSALYLCASTPGQAYEQYFGPGTRLTVT.

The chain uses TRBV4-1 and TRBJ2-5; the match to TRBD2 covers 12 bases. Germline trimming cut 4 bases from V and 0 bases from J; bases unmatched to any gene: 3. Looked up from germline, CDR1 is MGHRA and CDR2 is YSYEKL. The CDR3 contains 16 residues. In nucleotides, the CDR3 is TGCGCCAGCAGCCCCAGACTAGCGGGAGACCAAGAGACCCAGTACTTC. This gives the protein CASSPRLAGDQETQYF.